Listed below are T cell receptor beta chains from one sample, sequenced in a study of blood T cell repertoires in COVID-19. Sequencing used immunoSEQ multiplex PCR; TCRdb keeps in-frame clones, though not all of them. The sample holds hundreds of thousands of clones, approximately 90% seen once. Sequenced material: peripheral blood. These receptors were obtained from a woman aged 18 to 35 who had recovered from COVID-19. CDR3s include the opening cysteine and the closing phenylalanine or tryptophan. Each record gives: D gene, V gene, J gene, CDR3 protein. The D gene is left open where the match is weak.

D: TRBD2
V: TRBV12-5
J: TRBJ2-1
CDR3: CASARTPRAGVQDNEQFF

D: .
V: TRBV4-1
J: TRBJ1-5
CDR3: CASSQVGGQPQHF

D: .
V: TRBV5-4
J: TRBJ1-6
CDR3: CASSLTGNNSPLHF

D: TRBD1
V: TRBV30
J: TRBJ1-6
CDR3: CAWSVSGGDSPLHF

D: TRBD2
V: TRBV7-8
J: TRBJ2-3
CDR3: CASSSLAGGPDTQYF

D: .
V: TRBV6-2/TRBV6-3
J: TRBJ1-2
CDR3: CASSGTRLGYTF

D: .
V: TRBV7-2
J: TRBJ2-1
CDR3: CASREDGSYNEQFF

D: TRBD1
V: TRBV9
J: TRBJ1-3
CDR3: CASSVVGTGTGNTIYF

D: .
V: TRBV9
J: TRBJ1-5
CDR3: CASSIRGRPQHF

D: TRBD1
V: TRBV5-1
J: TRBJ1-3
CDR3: CASSLRDSSSGNTIYF

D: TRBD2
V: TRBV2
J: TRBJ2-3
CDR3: CASRAGTSRHTQYF

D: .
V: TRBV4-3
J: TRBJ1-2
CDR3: CASSQDLDEGRRLSLANYGYTF

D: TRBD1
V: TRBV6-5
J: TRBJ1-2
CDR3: CATRDRGPFGYTF

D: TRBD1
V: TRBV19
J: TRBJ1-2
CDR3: CASSEYRGRGDYGYTF

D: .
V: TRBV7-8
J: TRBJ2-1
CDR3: CASSLARGSSYNEQFF

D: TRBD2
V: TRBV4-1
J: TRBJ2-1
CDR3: CASSQDILAGFYNEQFF

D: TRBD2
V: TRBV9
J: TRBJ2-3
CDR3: CASSVDAGVGTDTQYF

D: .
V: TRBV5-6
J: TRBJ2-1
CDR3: CASSLYNEQFF

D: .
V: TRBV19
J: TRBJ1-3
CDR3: CASSIYQVTGNTIYF

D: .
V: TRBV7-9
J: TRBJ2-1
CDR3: CASTRTGGQFF

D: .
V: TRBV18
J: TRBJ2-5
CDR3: CASSPPVNGAGETQYF

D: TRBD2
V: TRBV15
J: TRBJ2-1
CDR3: CATSRDTSGYNEQFF

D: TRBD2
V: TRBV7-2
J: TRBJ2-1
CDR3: CASSQTSGRALEQFF

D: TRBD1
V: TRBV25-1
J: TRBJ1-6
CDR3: CASGGTGDYNSPLHF

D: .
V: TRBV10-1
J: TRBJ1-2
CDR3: CARQTQVGAIYGYTF

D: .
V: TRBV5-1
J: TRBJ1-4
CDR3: CASSVTGPRNEKLFF